The 5 T cell receptor beta chains presented below share a single source sample, sequenced in a study of cytomegalovirus exposure and HLA in healthy donors. It was with 60 Vbeta and 13 Jbeta primers that the PCR ran. Method: immunoSEQ multiplex PCR; TCRdb's copy keeps in-frame clones and lacks some. This sample contains around 31,000 clones. Sequenced: PBMCs. The receptors derive from a female donor in good health and CMV-seronegative.

DNA of the CDR3: TGTGCCAGCAACTCTCCCAGGGGCGAGCAGTACTTC. Protein: CASNSPRGEQYF. The V and J genes are TRBV28 and TRBJ2-7, with D possibly matching TRBD1 (6 bases). The length of the CDR3 is 12 residues. V was clipped by 7 bases and J by 6 bases, with 13 bases between them. Germline CDR1 and CDR2: MDHEN and SYDVKM.

CDR3 nucleotide sequence: TGCGCCAGCAGCCCTGGACAGGGGAGAGGCACTGAAGCTTTCTTT. It specifies CASSPGQGRGTEAFF. This rearrangement joins TRBV4-1 to TRBJ1-1, with TRBD1 identical over 9 bases. Germline CDR1 MGHRA, CDR2 YSYEKL. V shed 4 bases, J shed 4 bases, and the junction held 7 bases outside the gene matches. The CDR3 sequence is 15 residues long.

The chain carries TRBV27 and TRBJ2-2; D is undetermined. CDR1 MNHEY and CDR2 SMNVEV come from the germline V gene (reference sequence). The CDR3 spans 15 residues. Trimming left V 2 bases short and J 2 bases short, with 9 bases between. CDR3 sequence reads: CASSLQQPNTGELFF. The CDR3 nucleotides are TGTGCCAGCAGTTTACAACAGCCAAACACCGGGGAGCTGTTTTTT.

The CDR3 DNA reads TGTGCCAGCAGTGAGAAAGCGGGGGGGCAAGAGACCCAGTACTTC. It is translated as CASSEKAGGQETQYF. This chain joins TRBV6-4 and TRBJ2-5, with TRBD2 identical over 10 bases. The CDR3 runs 15 residues. Per germline, CDR1 MRHNA and CDR2 SNTAGT. With 3 bases clipped from V and 2 bases from J, the junction kept 3 bases outside the gene matches.

The V gene is TRBV5-6, the J gene TRBJ1-2; TRBD1 is a possible D gene (5 bases). The CDR3 is 13 amino acids. V dropped 4 bases and J dropped 7 bases, with 14 bases sitting between them. Germline V gene data show CDR1 as SGHDT and CDR2 as YYEEEE. CDR3 sequence reads: CASSIRVLGGYTF. CDR3 DNA sequence: TGTGCCAGCAGCATCAGGGTCCTTGGTGGCTACACCTTC.